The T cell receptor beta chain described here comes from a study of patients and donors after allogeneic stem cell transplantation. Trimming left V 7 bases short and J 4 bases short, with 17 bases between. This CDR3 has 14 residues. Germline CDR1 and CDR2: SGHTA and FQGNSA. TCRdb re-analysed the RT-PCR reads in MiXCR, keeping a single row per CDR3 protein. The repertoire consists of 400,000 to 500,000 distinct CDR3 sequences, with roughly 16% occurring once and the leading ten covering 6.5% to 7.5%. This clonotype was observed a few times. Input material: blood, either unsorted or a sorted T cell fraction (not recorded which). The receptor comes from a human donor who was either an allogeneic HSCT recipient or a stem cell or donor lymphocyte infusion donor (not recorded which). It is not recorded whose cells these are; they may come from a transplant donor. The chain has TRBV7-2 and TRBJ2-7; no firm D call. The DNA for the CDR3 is TGTGCCAGCACCTCTCGCGGTCCTACGTACGAGCAGTACTTC. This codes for CASTSRGPTYEQYF.